These T cell receptor beta chains were read from a single sample in a study of identical twins. Each CDR3 protein gets one entry after TCRdb re-called the 5' RACE reads with MiXCR. The sample records about 220,000 distinct CDR3 sequences, 6.5% being singletons. This sample was shared with a second study, whose subject was T cells expressing NK-cell markers.

Sequencing input: CD8+ T cells sorted from blood. Receptor source: a woman aged 18-35 years in good health. Both conserved end residues are part of each CDR3. A D gene is named only where the DNA matches it firmly.

J,V,D,CDR3
TRBJ1-1,TRBV21-1,-,CASSKRQKNRPNTEAFF
TRBJ1-5,TRBV7-9,-,CASSWSHSNQPQHF
TRBJ2-7,TRBV6-5,-,CASSYTGRIHEQYF
TRBJ2-7,TRBV5-5,-,CAIGSGNTYEQYF
TRBJ2-7,TRBV20-1,TRBD1,CSASPRGQGYEQYF
TRBJ2-1,TRBV27,-,CASSFGTGISYNEQFF
TRBJ2-3,TRBV20-1,TRBD2,CSARDLTGLAGGSSDTQYF
TRBJ1-1,TRBV6-1,TRBD1,CASSGQGGNTEAFF
TRBJ2-1,TRBV7-2,TRBD2,CASSQTSGGAGDEQFF
TRBJ2-3,TRBV5-1,-,CASSLASRRTDTQYF
TRBJ2-1,TRBV30,-,CGLWEYNEQFF
TRBJ2-7,TRBV30,-,CAWSFGRGGEQYF
TRBJ2-7,TRBV6-2/TRBV6-3,-,CASSTTDPSPVGEQYF
TRBJ1-5,TRBV4-3,-,CASSQDPVQPQHF
TRBJ2-7,TRBV7-7,TRBD2,CASSLGAGGSYEQYF
TRBJ2-7,TRBV28,-,CASTSLYREPHSYEQYF
TRBJ2-5,TRBV12-3/TRBV12-4,-,CASSFRTEPQEETQYF
TRBJ2-2,TRBV6-2/TRBV6-3,TRBD1,CASGTESGGELFF
TRBJ2-1,TRBV10-2,TRBD2,CASRREGLYNEQFF
TRBJ2-2,TRBV12-3/TRBV12-4,-,CASSYNTGELFF
TRBJ2-7,TRBV12-3/TRBV12-4,-,CASSFDHYEQYF
TRBJ2-7,TRBV20-1,TRBD2,CSARHRERDGAYEQYF
TRBJ2-1,TRBV5-1,TRBD2,CASSFNGRANEQFF
TRBJ2-5,TRBV30,TRBD2,CAWSWEGREETQYF
TRBJ2-5,TRBV5-1,-,CASSQLRGQETQYF
TRBJ2-1,TRBV24-1,TRBD1,CATSDSELSTGQGMMFF
TRBJ1-1,TRBV7-9,-,CASRQTENTEAFF
TRBJ2-7,TRBV6-5,TRBD1,CASSYARGTGGNDEQYF
TRBJ2-7,TRBV29-1,TRBD1,CSGAGQGGYEQYF
TRBJ2-3,TRBV12-3/TRBV12-4,TRBD1,CASSLEDRVTDTQYF
TRBJ2-4,TRBV7-9,-,CASSLAGDPTLF
TRBJ2-3,TRBV29-1,TRBD2,CSVFGLAGGYDTQYF
TRBJ1-2,TRBV29-1,TRBD1,CSVQGASEGYTF
TRBJ2-2,TRBV4-3,-,CASSQAQNTGELFF
TRBJ2-3,TRBV7-9,TRBD1,CASSPRDRGYTDTQYF
TRBJ2-5,TRBV15,-,CATSRLSETQYF
TRBJ1-2,TRBV11-2,-,CASSLQGDGYGYTF
TRBJ2-5,TRBV7-9,-,CASSLEGGPRETQYF
TRBJ1-1,TRBV27,-,CASGKNSAAEAFF
TRBJ2-1,TRBV7-8,TRBD2,CASSVTSGGYNELFF
TRBJ1-3,TRBV12-3/TRBV12-4,-,CANYLGNTIYF
TRBJ1-1,TRBV20-1,-,CSASHTEAFF
TRBJ2-3,TRBV7-9,TRBD2,CASSLTSGKADTQYF
TRBJ2-5,TRBV12-3/TRBV12-4,-,CASSRLVGETQYF
TRBJ2-1,TRBV12-3/TRBV12-4,TRBD2,CASSELADRDEQFF
TRBJ1-4,TRBV12-3/TRBV12-4,-,CASSQTALNEKLFF
TRBJ2-1,TRBV5-1,TRBD2,CASRLGLAVPNEQFF
TRBJ2-7,TRBV9,-,CASSVGGPLDEQYF
TRBJ2-2,TRBV6-1,TRBD1,CASAGQGNTGELFF
TRBJ2-2,TRBV4-3,TRBD2,CASSQDGTSATGELFF
TRBJ1-5,TRBV6-1,TRBD1,CATTEWDRGSNQPQHF
TRBJ1-4,TRBV12-3/TRBV12-4,-,CASRGPDNEKLFF
TRBJ1-2,TRBV12-3/TRBV12-4,-,CASGIGLEGYTF
TRBJ2-3,TRBV5-6,-,CASSFPTEKGDTQYF